This record looks at one TCR beta chain sequence and its context. What it binds is unknown. The CDR3 extends 3 residues past the end of the read, so its final part is completed from the germline J gene. Profiling relied on immunoSEQ multiplex PCR, and the TCRdb table lists in-frame clones only, not all of them. The repertoire shows about 28,000 clones; the top ten hold around 8%. This sample was taken from a study of T cells in women clearing cervical HPV infection. The CDR3 is 12 amino acids. CDR1 and CDR2 from the germline V gene are SEHNR and FQNEAQ (reference sequence). Overall study findings and caveats: Associations may precede or follow infection; HPV-specific or memory T cells were not isolated. CIN3+ cases had significantly higher TCR repertoire richness than controls, but evenness did not differ. Controls had more TRBV6-7 (approximately 0.15%) than cases (roughly 0.11%).

The sample taken for sequencing was blood buffy coat. The rearrangement uses TRBV7-9 and TRBJ2-4; a possible D gene is TRBD2 (5 bases). This receptor was obtained from a woman between 18 and 70 years old with a cervical HPV16 infection that either progressed to CIN3+ or cleared (not recorded which). The CDR3 reads CASSSTIGVQYF. The DNA read from the CDR3 is TGTGCCAGCAGCTCGACAATCGGGGTT.